Listed below are T cell receptor beta chains from one sample, sequenced in a study of CD8+ T cells in alopecia areata. The table came from immunoSEQ multiplex PCR; TCRdb's copy has only in-frame clones and leaves some out. The table includes about 160,000 clones, about three fifths detected once. The sequencing used CD4+ T cells sorted from blood, collected at week 4, from a patient treated with tofacitinib. These receptors were obtained from a human donor with alopecia areata. Both conserved end residues are part of each CDR3. D genes are given only for firm matches. Clone sizes are given selectively: once, few, many, or a class where the clone is expanded.

V gene	clone size	D gene	J gene	CDR3 protein	CDR3 DNA
TRBV15	NA	NA	TRBJ2-6	CATNEVHSGANVLTF	TGTGCCACCAATGAAGTACACTCTGGGGCCAACGTCCTGACTTTC
TRBV30	once	NA	TRBJ2-3	CAWTKGGDTQYF	TGTGCCTGGACCAAAGGCGGAGATACGCAGTATTTT
TRBV5-6	few	TRBD1	TRBJ1-1	CASSLDRGTEAFF	TGTGCCAGCAGCTTGGACAGGGGCACTGAAGCTTTCTTT
TRBV13	once	NA	TRBJ2-7	CASRAQGSSYEQYF	TGTGCCAGCAGGGCGCAGGGGTCCTCCTACGAGCAGTACTTC
TRBV27	NA	NA	TRBJ1-1	CASSLGREGTEAFF	TGTGCCAGCAGTTTAGGCCGGGAGGGCACTGAAGCTTTCTTT
TRBV6-6	NA	NA	TRBJ1-6	CASSYSSMSSTLHF	TGTGCCAGCAGTTACTCGAGCATGAGCAGCACCCTCCACTTT
TRBV29-1	few	NA	TRBJ1-4	CSFRGGEKLFF	TGCAGCTTCAGGGGTGGGGAAAAACTGTTTTTT
TRBV25-1	NA	TRBD1	TRBJ2-3	CASRSGDRGGSDTQYF	TGTGCCAGCAGATCGGGGGACAGGGGCGGTTCAGATACGCAGTATTTT
TRBV6-5	NA	TRBD2	TRBJ2-3	CASSYSGTRGTDTQYF	TGTGCCAGCAGTTACTCCGGGACTAGGGGCACAGATACGCAGTATTTT
TRBV28	NA	TRBD1	TRBJ2-7	CASSLPRGQGSKQYF	TGTGCCAGCAGTTTGCCCCGGGGACAGGGAAGCAAGCAGTACTTC
TRBV20-1	NA	TRBD1	TRBJ1-4	CSARQGVKLFF	TGCAGTGCTAGACAGGGGGTAAAACTGTTTTTT
TRBV7-3	NA	TRBD1	TRBJ2-7	CASSYRDSSYEQYF	TGTGCCAGCAGCTACCGGGACAGCTCCTACGAGCAGTACTTC
TRBV29-1	NA	NA	TRBJ2-3	CSVLMGDTQYF	TGCAGCGTTCTTATGGGGGATACGCAGTATTTT
TRBV5-8	NA	NA	TRBJ2-7	CASSPTPGLYEQYF	TGTGCCAGCAGTCCTACCCCAGGGCTCTACGAGCAGTACTTC
TRBV7-9	NA	NA	TRBJ1-5	CASSPSGRIEPQHF	TGTGCCAGCAGCCCATCAGGGCGGATAGAACCCCAGCATTTT
TRBV30	NA	NA	TRBJ1-5	CAWGDDNQPQHF	TGTGCCTGGGGGGACGACAATCAGCCCCAGCATTTT
TRBV9	NA	TRBD1	TRBJ1-1	CASSVPQGLNTEAFF	TGTGCCAGCAGCGTACCACAGGGGTTGAACACTGAAGCTTTCTTT
TRBV25-1	NA	TRBD1	TRBJ1-3	CASSDTGTGAGNTIYF	TGTGCCAGCAGTGACACCGGGACAGGGGCTGGAAACACCATATATTTT
TRBV7-9	NA	NA	TRBJ1-1	CASSWHQGQGTEAFF	TGTGCCAGCAGCTGGCATCAGGGGCAAGGCACTGAAGCTTTCTTT
TRBV28	few	NA	TRBJ2-5	CASSLIRETQYF	TGTGCCAGCAGTTTGATTAGGGAGACCCAGTACTTC
TRBV30	few	TRBD1	TRBJ1-4	CAWKGQGFEKLFF	TGTGCCTGGAAGGGACAGGGGTTTGAAAAACTGTTTTTT
TRBV29-1	NA	TRBD1	TRBJ2-2	CSARGTGNTGELFF	TGCAGCGCCCGAGGGACAGGGAACACCGGGGAGCTGTTTTTT
TRBV6-6	NA	TRBD2	TRBJ2-5	CASSYSRGEETQYF	TGTGCCAGCAGTTACTCCCGGGGGGAAGAGACCCAGTACTTC
TRBV9	NA	TRBD2	TRBJ2-1	CASSGGGGASEQFF	TGTGCCAGCAGCGGGGGCGGGGGGGCCTCTGAGCAGTTCTTC
TRBV25-1	NA	NA	TRBJ2-7	CASTPSGEAYEQYF	TGTGCCAGCACCCCCTCGGGGGAGGCGTACGAGCAGTACTTC
TRBV30	NA	NA	TRBJ2-7	CAWSRYGKGPYEQYF	TGTGCCTGGAGTAGGTACGGCAAGGGCCCCTACGAGCAGTACTTC
TRBV7-9	NA	NA	TRBJ2-1	CASSWASYNEQFF	TGTGCCAGCAGCTGGGCCTCCTACAATGAGCAGTTCTTC
TRBV7-9	NA	TRBD2	TRBJ2-5	CASSPRTSVETQYF	TGTGCCAGCAGCCCCCGGACTAGTGTAGAGACCCAGTACTTC
TRBV29-1	once	TRBD1	TRBJ2-3	CSATGTGGTDTQYF	TGCAGCGCCACCGGGACAGGGGGCACAGATACGCAGTATTTT
TRBV30	NA	NA	TRBJ1-4	CAWNRGAATNEKLFF	TGTGCCTGGAACCGCGGCGCGGCAACTAATGAAAAACTGTTTTTT
TRBV5-6	NA	TRBD2	TRBJ2-1	CASSFLGLAGGSSYNEQFF	TGTGCCAGCAGCTTTTTGGGACTAGCGGGGGGAAGCTCCTACAATGAGCAGTTCTTC
TRBV6-5	NA	TRBD1	TRBJ1-4	CASSSDRDEKLFF	TGTGCCAGCAGTTCGGACAGGGATGAAAAACTGTTTTTT
TRBV30	NA	NA	TRBJ2-1	CAWSGGQSSYNEQFF	TGTGCCTGGAGTGGCGGTCAGAGCTCCTACAATGAGCAGTTCTTC
TRBV5-1	NA	NA	TRBJ1-5	CASSLGTLDGHRPQHF	TGCGCCAGCAGCTTGGGCACTCTTGACGGACATCGGCCCCAGCATTTT
TRBV7-2	NA	NA	TRBJ1-4	CASSPTRGEKLFF	TGTGCCAGCAGCCCGACACGGGGTGAAAAACTGTTTTTT
TRBV29-1	few	TRBD1	TRBJ2-7	CSVADRVSSYEQYF	TGCAGCGTGGCCGACAGGGTCAGCTCCTACGAGCAGTACTTC
TRBV5-1	once	TRBD2	TRBJ2-1	CASSLGGLVAGHNEQFF	TGCGCCAGCAGCTTGGGAGGACTAGTGGCGGGCCACAATGAGCAGTTCTTC
TRBV30	NA	TRBD1	TRBJ1-5	CAWDQQGISNQPQHF	TGTGCCTGGGACCAACAGGGGATTAGCAATCAGCCCCAGCATTTT
TRBV7-2	NA	NA	TRBJ1-5	CASSLGQGAQPQHF	TGTGCCAGCAGCTTAGGGCAGGGAGCTCAGCCCCAGCATTTT
TRBV6-1	NA	TRBD1	TRBJ1-4	CASSDSGQRKLFF	TGTGCCAGCAGTGATTCGGGACAGCGGAAACTGTTTTTT
TRBV2	NA	NA	TRBJ2-5	CASSVTETQYF	TGTGCCAGCAGTGTAACGGAGACCCAGTACTTC
TRBV20-1	NA	NA	TRBJ2-3	CSVEVGDTQYF	TGCAGTGTTGAGGTGGGGGATACGCAGTATTTT
TRBV2	NA	NA	TRBJ2-1	CASSRGQSDNEQFF	TGTGCCAGCAGTCGGGGCCAGTCGGACAATGAGCAGTTCTTC
TRBV29-1	few	NA	TRBJ1-2	CSVDRVGGYTF	TGCAGCGTTGACAGGGTGGGCGGCTACACCTTC
TRBV23-1	NA	TRBD1	TRBJ2-3	CASSQSSGQLTDTQYF	TGCGCCAGCAGTCAATCGTCGGGACAGCTCACAGATACGCAGTATTTT
TRBV29-1	NA	NA	TRBJ1-3	CSVGLGPYSGNTIYF	TGCAGCGTTGGATTAGGACCGTACTCTGGAAACACCATATATTTT
TRBV5-1	once	NA	TRBJ2-6	CASSLSTGANVLTF	TGCGCCAGCAGCTTAAGCACTGGGGCCAACGTCCTGACTTTC
TRBV7-2	NA	TRBD2	TRBJ2-1	CASSSTSGLYNEQFF	TGTGCCAGCAGCTCTACTAGCGGATTGTACAATGAGCAGTTCTTC
TRBV30	few	NA	TRBJ1-5	CAWSDSHSNQPQHF	TGTGCCTGGAGTGATAGCCATAGCAATCAGCCCCAGCATTTT
TRBV30	NA	TRBD2	TRBJ2-7	CAWRGSGGGQYF	TGTGCCTGGAGGGGTAGCGGGGGCGGACAGTACTTC
TRBV30	few	NA	TRBJ2-1	CAWSEPLDEQFF	TGTGCCTGGAGTGAGCCCCTCGATGAGCAGTTCTTC
TRBV19	NA	NA	TRBJ2-7	CASSIESSSYEQYF	TGTGCCAGTAGTATAGAGAGCAGCTCCTACGAGCAGTACTTC
TRBV5-6	NA	TRBD2	TRBJ2-7	CASRTGRRLAGATAEQYF	TGTGCCAGCCGCACCGGTCGAAGACTAGCGGGGGCCACCGCCGAGCAGTACTTC